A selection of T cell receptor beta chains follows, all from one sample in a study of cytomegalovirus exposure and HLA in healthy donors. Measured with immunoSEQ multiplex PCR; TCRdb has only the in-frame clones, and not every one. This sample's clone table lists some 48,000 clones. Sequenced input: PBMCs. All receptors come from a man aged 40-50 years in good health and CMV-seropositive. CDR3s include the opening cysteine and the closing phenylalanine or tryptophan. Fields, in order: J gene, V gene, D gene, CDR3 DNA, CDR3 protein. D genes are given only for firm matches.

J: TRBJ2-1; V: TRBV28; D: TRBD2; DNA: TGTGCCAGCAGTTTTTATCTGCGGGGGGGTATCAATGAGCAGTTCTTC; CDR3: CASSFYLRGGINEQFF
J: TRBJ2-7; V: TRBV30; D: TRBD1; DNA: TGTGCCTGGGCCGGACAGGGTACCTCCTACGAGCAGTACTTC; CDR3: CAWAGQGTSYEQYF
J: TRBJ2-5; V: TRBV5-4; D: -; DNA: TGTGCCGGCATGGGGGGGGCGAGTGGTGAGACCCAGTACTTC; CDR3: CAGMGGASGETQYF
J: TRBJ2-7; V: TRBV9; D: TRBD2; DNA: TGTGCCAGCAGCGTAGGCCCACTAGCGGGGAACTCCTACGAGCAGTACTTC; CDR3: CASSVGPLAGNSYEQYF
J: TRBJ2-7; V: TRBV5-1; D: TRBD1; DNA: TGCGCCAGCAGCCAAGGACAGGGGGCTCCGGGGGAGCAGTACTTC; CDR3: CASSQGQGAPGEQYF
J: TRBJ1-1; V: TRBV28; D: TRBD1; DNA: TGTGCCAGCAGTATTGGGACAGATACATGGGGGACTGAAGCTTTCTTT; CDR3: CASSIGTDTWGTEAFF
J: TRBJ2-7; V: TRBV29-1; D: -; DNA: TGCAGCGCCGCCCCCCAGGGGCACGAGCAGTACTTC; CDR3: CSAAPQGHEQYF
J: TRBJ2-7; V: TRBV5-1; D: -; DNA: TGCGCCAGCAGCGCCAATTCCCCAGGGGAGTCCTACGAGCAGTACTTC; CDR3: CASSANSPGESYEQYF
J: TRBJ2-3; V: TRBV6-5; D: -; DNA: TGTGCCAGTAGTTTTTCGGGGGGCGGAGGAGATACGCAGTATTTT; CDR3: CASSFSGGGGDTQYF
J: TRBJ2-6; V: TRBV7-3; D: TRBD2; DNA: TGTGCCAGCAGCTTAGGACTAGCGGGGGCCTACTCTGGGGCCAACGTCCTGACTTTC; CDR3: CASSLGLAGAYSGANVLTF
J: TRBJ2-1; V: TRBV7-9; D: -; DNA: TGTGCCAGCAGCTTTAAGACAGGTTTGGAGACCGACAATGAGCAGTTCTTC; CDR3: CASSFKTGLETDNEQFF
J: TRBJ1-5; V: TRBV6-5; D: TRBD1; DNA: TGTGCCAGCAGTTCGGGACAGGATGATCAGCCCCAGCATTTT; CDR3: CASSSGQDDQPQHF
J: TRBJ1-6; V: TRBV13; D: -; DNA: TGTGCCAGCAGCTTAAGGCAGGAAACACCCCTCCACTTT; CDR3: CASSLRQETPLHF
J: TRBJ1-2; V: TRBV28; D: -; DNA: TGTGCCAGCAGTACTTTTAACTATGGCTACACCTTC; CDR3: CASSTFNYGYTF
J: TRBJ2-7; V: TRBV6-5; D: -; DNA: TGTGCCAGCAGCAATAGCGTCTACGAGCAGTACTTC; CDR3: CASSNSVYEQYF
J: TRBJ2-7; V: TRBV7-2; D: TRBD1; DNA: TGTGCCAGCAGCTTTGGGACAGGGGGGCGGCAGTACTTC; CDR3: CASSFGTGGRQYF
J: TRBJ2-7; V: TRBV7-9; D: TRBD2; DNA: TGTGCCAGCAGCTTAGAGCGACTAGCGCTATCCTACGAGCAGTACTTC; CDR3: CASSLERLALSYEQYF
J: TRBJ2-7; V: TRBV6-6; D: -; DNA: TGTGCCAGCAGTTCACAGGGATTCTACGAGCAGTACTTC; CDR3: CASSSQGFYEQYF
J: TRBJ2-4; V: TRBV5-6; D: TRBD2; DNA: TGTGCCAGCAGCCCCCCGGGGAGCGGGAGAGACATTCAGTACTTC; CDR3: CASSPPGSGRDIQYF
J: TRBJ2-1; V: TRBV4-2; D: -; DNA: TGTGCCAGCAGCCAAGACCCTACTAGCTACAATGAGCAGTTCTTC; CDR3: CASSQDPTSYNEQFF
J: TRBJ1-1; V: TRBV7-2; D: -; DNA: TGTGCCAGCAGCTTACAAATCGGAGGTGGGAACACTGAAGCTTTCTTT; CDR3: CASSLQIGGGNTEAFF
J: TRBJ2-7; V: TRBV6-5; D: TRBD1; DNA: TGTGCCAGCAGCCCGACAGGGGGGGTCTACGAGCAGTACTTC; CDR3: CASSPTGGVYEQYF
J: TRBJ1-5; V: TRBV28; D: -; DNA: TGTGCCAGCAGCCCCGGACAGTATTATAGCAATCAGCCCCAGCATTTT; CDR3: CASSPGQYYSNQPQHF
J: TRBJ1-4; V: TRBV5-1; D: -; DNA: TGCGCCAGCAGCTCCAGCCCTCAGGGGATTGGTGAAAAACTGTTTTTT; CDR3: CASSSSPQGIGEKLFF
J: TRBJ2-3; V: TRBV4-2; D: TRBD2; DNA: TGTGCCAGCAGCCCGGGGACTAGCGGTACAGATACGCAGTATTTT; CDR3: CASSPGTSGTDTQYF
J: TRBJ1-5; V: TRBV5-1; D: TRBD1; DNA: TGCGCCAGCAGCCGCGGGACAGGGGAAGGTCAGCCCCAGCATTTT; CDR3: CASSRGTGEGQPQHF
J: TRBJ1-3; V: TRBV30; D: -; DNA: TGTGCCTGGACCGAAGCCAATGGAAACACCATATATTTT; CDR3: CAWTEANGNTIYF